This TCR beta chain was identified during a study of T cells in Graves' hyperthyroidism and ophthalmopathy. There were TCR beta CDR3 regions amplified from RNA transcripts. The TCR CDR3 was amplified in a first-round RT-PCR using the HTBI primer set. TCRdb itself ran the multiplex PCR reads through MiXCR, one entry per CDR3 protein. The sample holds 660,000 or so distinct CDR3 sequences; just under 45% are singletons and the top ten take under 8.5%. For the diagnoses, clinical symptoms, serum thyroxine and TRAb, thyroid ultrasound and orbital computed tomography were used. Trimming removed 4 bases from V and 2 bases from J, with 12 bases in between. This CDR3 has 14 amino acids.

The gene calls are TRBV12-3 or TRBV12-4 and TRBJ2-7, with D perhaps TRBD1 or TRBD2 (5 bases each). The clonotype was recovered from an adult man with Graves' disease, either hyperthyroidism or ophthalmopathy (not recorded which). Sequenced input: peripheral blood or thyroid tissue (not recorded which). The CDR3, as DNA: TGTGCCAGCAGTTACGGGACCTATACCTACGAGCAGTACTTC. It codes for CASSYGTYTYEQYF.